This T cell receptor beta chain originates from a study of blood T cell repertoires in COVID-19 (dated by TCRdb to between 2020 and 2021). The study in broad terms: Samples covering the acute and convalescent phases of COVID-19 were provided by collaborators in the United States, Italy and Spain. The samples were drawn from the first 160 participants of the ongoing ImmuneRACE study and from roughly 1,300 subjects provided by 6 global collaborators. The sample metadata nearly always contained a de-identified subject ID, COVID-19 status, age in years and sex. The material from the prospective study consisted of cDNA or gDNA derived from T cells, B-cell-depleted T cells, or PBMCs. Deeply sampled blood TCRbeta repertoires from subjects exposed to, actively infected with, or recovered from COVID-19 were included in the dataset. Where available, HLA class I and class II types were obtained from metadata supplied by the sample provider rather than from assay-based typing. A freely available public database, intended as a resource for researchers studying the immune response to SARS-CoV-2, is where the repertoires were released.

In the case of this clone: Its target antigen remains unknown. The junction does not match germline at one end; this may be a read error.

There are 14 amino acids in the CDR3, from cysteine to phenylalanine inclusive. Of the read, only the CDR3 DNA is kept; its 42 bases are in frame from base 1. CDR1 and CDR2, looked up from the germline V gene (reference sequence), are SSHAT and FNYEAQ. Enrolling through a virtual design, the prospective study's participants ranged in age from roughly 18 to 89 years and lived across 24 United States geographic areas. In the prospective study, participants were assigned to cohorts based on the clinical history participants reported in a screening survey and a study questionnaire. Mobile phlebotomists in the prospective study collected whole blood, serum and a nasopharyngeal or oropharyngeal swab from every participant. Additional blood draws and questionnaires over an approximately 2-month period could optionally be provided by prospective study participants. Blood samples from the prospective study were shipped frozen or at room temperature prior to DNA extraction.

The immunoSEQ Assay, a bias-controlled multiplex PCR, was used to amplify TCRbeta CDR3 regions from genomic DNA. In the original analysis: The number of nucleated cells in each sample was estimated from the amplification of reference gene primers within the assay. To quantify the absolute abundance of each unique TCRbeta CDR3 rearrangement, sequence reads were collapsed and filtered. Productive Simpson clonality was computed per sample as the square root of Simpson's diversity index over productive rearrangements. TCRdb limited this immuneACCESS table to in-frame rearrangements with V and J called. A share of clones is missing; checked studies link under half to unresolved V genes, and the rest is unexplained. The D gene and trimming were derived from the DNA, and the V and J assignments and clone size from that table. The sample has 200,000 to 250,000 clones on record, around 88% of them singletons. Clones ranked in the top ten supply roughly 14% of the sample.

Broader findings and caveats from the paper: Clinical and demographic metadata were provided uncurated, with the amount varying by source and participant.

The rearrangement combines TRBV7-7 with TRBJ2-7, with 9 junctional bases fitting TRBD1. The receptor was derived from a woman in her forties or fifties with acute COVID-19. The sample comprised PBMCs or T cells enriched from blood (not recorded which). CDR3 region: CASSAGTGPYEQYF. The nucleotide sequence reads TGTGCTAGCAGCGCCGGGACAGGGCCCTACGAGCAGTACTTC.